This entry concerns a single TCR beta chain. Original processing notes: Quantification of nucleated cells was approximated via reference gene primer amplification. Profiled with immunoSEQ multiplex PCR; TCRdb holds only in-frame clones, not every one. V and J calls and clone size come straight from that table; D and trimming were deduced from the DNA. The profile shows approximately 240,000 clones, approximately 79% of them singletons. This sample is drawn from a study of blood T cell repertoires in COVID-19. Whole-study context: Both acute and convalescent COVID-19 samples were obtained from the United States, Italy and Spain. PBMCs, B-cell-depleted T cells, or T cells provided the cDNA or gDNA that made up the material.

From germline, CDR1 is MDHEN and CDR2 SYDVKM. The CDR3 spans 12 residues. With 3 bases removed from V and 7 bases from J, the gap between germline ends came to 9 bases. The material sequenced was peripheral blood. The clonotype originates from a woman of 80 years or more with active or convalescent COVID-19. The chain employs TRBV28 and TRBJ2-5; weak D call: TRBD2 (6 bases). CDR3 sequence reads: CASSFRRGTQYF. The CDR3 bases are TGTGCCAGCAGTTTCAGGAGGGGGACCCAGTACTTC.